These T cell receptor beta chains were read from a single sample in a study of T cell changes during pregnancy in multiple sclerosis. Clones were sequenced by immunoSEQ multiplex PCR, and TCRdb holds only the in-frame ones, with some missing. The profile shows 75,000 to 100,000 clones, roughly 92% of them singletons. The specimen comprised peripheral blood, sampled after pregnancy. The receptors shown here come from a female donor with multiple sclerosis, enrolled in a pregnancy study. Both conserved end residues are part of each CDR3. Each record gives: J gene, D gene, V gene, clone size, CDR3 DNA, CDR3 protein. D genes are given only for firm matches. Part of the rows lack a size; the others show once, few, many or a class for expanded clones.

>TRBJ2-1|-|TRBV30|-
TGTGCCTGGAGTGTGGCCGGGATTGTCAATGAGCAGTTCTTC
CAWSVAGIVNEQFF
>TRBJ2-1|TRBD1|TRBV7-9|-
TGTGCCAGCAGCTCCGGACAGGGCCGCTACAATGAGCAGTTCTTC
CASSSGQGRYNEQFF
>TRBJ2-3|TRBD2|TRBV6-5|-
TGTGCCAGCAGTTGGGGACTAGCGGGAGATACGCAGTATTTT
CASSWGLAGDTQYF
>TRBJ2-7|TRBD2|TRBV4-3|-
TGCGCCAGCAGCCAGACTAGCGGACCCTACGAGCAGTACTTC
CASSQTSGPYEQYF
>TRBJ2-7|TRBD2|TRBV7-6|-
TGTGCCAGCAGTTACACTAGCGGGAGCTCCTACGAGCAGTACTTC
CASSYTSGSSYEQYF
>TRBJ2-5|-|TRBV29-1|-
TGCAGCGTTTCCAGGGGGGCGCATGAGGAGACCCAGTACTTC
CSVSRGAHEETQYF
>TRBJ2-7|TRBD1|TRBV5-8|-
TGTGCCAGCAGCTTATCGGACAGGGCCTACGAGCAGTACTTC
CASSLSDRAYEQYF
>TRBJ1-6|TRBD1|TRBV27|-
TGTGCCAGCAGTATGGACAGGAATTCACCCCTCCACTTT
CASSMDRNSPLHF
>TRBJ1-2|-|TRBV5-5|-
TGTGCCAGCAGCGAGTACACAGGGAACTATGGCTACACCTTC
CASSEYTGNYGYTF
>TRBJ2-7|TRBD1|TRBV5-6|-
TGTGCCAGCAGCTTATGGGACAGTGCCTACGAGCAGTACTTC
CASSLWDSAYEQYF
>TRBJ1-1|-|TRBV19|-
TGTGCCAGTAGGCGGGCAGGGGAGACTGAAGCTTTCTTT
CASRRAGETEAFF
>TRBJ2-7|TRBD1|TRBV9|-
TGTGCCAGCAGCGTAGGGCCCATGACAGGGGACGAGCAGTACTTC
CASSVGPMTGDEQYF
>TRBJ2-7|TRBD2|TRBV2|once
TGTGCCAGCAGATTCGGAACTAGCGGGAGAGGATCCTACGAGCAGTACTTC
CASRFGTSGRGSYEQYF
>TRBJ1-2|-|TRBV27|-
TGTGCCAGCAGTTTAGGGGGCAGTGGCTACACCTTC
CASSLGGSGYTF
>TRBJ1-1|TRBD1|TRBV6-1|once
TGTGCCAGCAGCCAAGTCAGGGGGGCTGAAGCTTTCTTT
CASSQVRGAEAFF
>TRBJ1-2|TRBD1|TRBV5-1|-
TGCGCCAGCAGCTCGGACAGGATCTATGGCTACACCTTC
CASSSDRIYGYTF
>TRBJ2-7|-|TRBV11-2|-
TGTGCCAGCAGCTTAGATCGATTCGGTTCCTACGAGCAGTACTTC
CASSLDRFGSYEQYF
>TRBJ2-1|-|TRBV10-3|-
TGTGCCATCAGTGTTGGCCCAACCAGTAATGAGCAGTTCTTC
CAISVGPTSNEQFF
>TRBJ2-1|-|TRBV18|-
TGTGCCAGCTCACCACCCGAGGGCAATGAGCAGTTCTTC
CASSPPEGNEQFF
>TRBJ1-2|-|TRBV9|-
TGTGCCAGCAGCGTAGGCCTGGCAGACTATGGCTACACCTTC
CASSVGLADYGYTF
>TRBJ1-1|-|TRBV10-2|-
TGCGCCAGCAGTGAGCCCCAAGAGCGGGCTGAAGCTTTCTTT
CASSEPQERAEAFF
>TRBJ2-1|TRBD1|TRBV27|-
TGTGCCAGCAGCGAAAACAGGGGATCGCAGACTGAGCAGTTCTTC
CASSENRGSQTEQFF
>TRBJ2-2|-|TRBV7-9|-
TGTGCCAGCAGCGGGACTTCGAACACCGGGGAGCTGTTTTTT
CASSGTSNTGELFF
>TRBJ2-7|TRBD1|TRBV2|-
TGTGCCAGCACGGATCCGGGACAGCCAACCTACGAGCAGTACTTC
CASTDPGQPTYEQYF
>TRBJ2-3|TRBD2|TRBV30|-
TGTGCCTGGAGTGTGAAGGGACTAGATCCGGATACGCAGTATTTT
CAWSVKGLDPDTQYF
>TRBJ2-1|-|TRBV9|-
TGTGCCAGCAGCGCCGCGGGCAGGGGGGTAACCTACAATGAGCAGTTCTTC
CASSAAGRGVTYNEQFF
>TRBJ2-2|TRBD2|TRBV5-8|-
TGTGCCAGCAGCTTGGGACTAGCGGGGAACACCGGGGAGCTGTTTTTT
CASSLGLAGNTGELFF
>TRBJ2-1|TRBD2|TRBV4-1|few
TGCGCCAGCAGCCAAGGACTAGCGGGAGCTTCTGAGCAGTTCTTC
CASSQGLAGASEQFF
>TRBJ2-1|-|TRBV19|few
TGTGCCAGTAAGAAGGACCCGGGGGAGTACAATGAGCAGTTCTTC
CASKKDPGEYNEQFF
>TRBJ2-6|TRBD1|TRBV9|-
TGTGCCAGCACCAAAACCGGGACAGGGGGCTCTGGGGCCAACGTCCTGACTTTC
CASTKTGTGGSGANVLTF
>TRBJ2-2|-|TRBV25-1|-
TGTGCCAGCAGTGAGATTAGCGGGAACACCGGGGAGCTGTTTTTT
CASSEISGNTGELFF
>TRBJ1-2|-|TRBV29-1|-
TGCAGCGCCAATCCCAGGACTGGCGGGGGCTACACCTTC
CSANPRTGGGYTF
>TRBJ1-2|TRBD1|TRBV7-2|-
TGTGCCAGCAGCTATCGGACAGGCGATCGCTATGGCTACACCTTC
CASSYRTGDRYGYTF
>TRBJ2-3|-|TRBV19|-
TGTGCCAGTAGTATTAGCGACTCAAGCACAGATACGCAGTATTTT
CASSISDSSTDTQYF
>TRBJ1-2|TRBD1|TRBV13|-
TGTGCCAGCAGCCCCCGGGACAGACGCTACACCTTC
CASSPRDRRYTF
>TRBJ2-2|TRBD1|TRBV6-1|-
TGTGCCAGTGGGGCGACAGGGGGCATCGGGGAGCTGTTTTTT
CASGATGGIGELFF
>TRBJ1-1|-|TRBV30|-
TGTGCCTGGAGTTTCCCTCACTCACTTACCGGGGCTTTCTTT
CAWSFPHSLTGAFF
>TRBJ1-3|-|TRBV6-1|-
TGTGCCAGCAGTGTCGGTGGTTCTGGAAACACCATATATTTT
CASSVGGSGNTIYF
>TRBJ2-3|TRBD2|TRBV7-9|-
TGTGCCAGCAAGACACTAGCGGGAGCTGGAGATACGCAGTATTTT
CASKTLAGAGDTQYF
>TRBJ1-2|-|TRBV4-1|-
TGCGCCAGCAGCCTCCACGTCCTTGGACTGGGTAACTATGGCTACACCTTC
CASSLHVLGLGNYGYTF
>TRBJ2-6|-|TRBV7-2|-
TGTGCCAGCAGCCGGGCGGGGAGTGGGGCCAACGTCCTGACTTTC
CASSRAGSGANVLTF
>TRBJ1-2|TRBD1|TRBV9|-
TGTGCCAGCAGCGCCGGAGGGACAGAACCTATCTATGGCTACACCTTC
CASSAGGTEPIYGYTF
>TRBJ2-7|-|TRBV4-1|-
TGCGCCAGCAGCCTAGACCCGGTCGAGCTTAGCGCCTACGAGCAGTACTTC
CASSLDPVELSAYEQYF
>TRBJ2-7|TRBD1|TRBV5-1|-
TGCGCCAGCAGCCCTGACAGGGACTACGAGCAGTACTTC
CASSPDRDYEQYF
>TRBJ2-7|TRBD2|TRBV5-1|-
TGCGCCAGCAGCTTGGGAGCGGGAGGGCCGCGGGACGAGCAGTACTTC
CASSLGAGGPRDEQYF
>TRBJ1-4|-|TRBV6-5|-
TGTGCCAGCGGGGGGGGAGAGGAAAAACTGTTTTTT
CASGGGEEKLFF
>TRBJ2-7|-|TRBV2|-
TGTGCCAGCAGTCTTCAGGGGTCCTCCTACGAGCAGTACTTC
CASSLQGSSYEQYF
>TRBJ2-3|-|TRBV5-1|-
TGCGCCAGCAGCTTGGGGCAGACTAGCACAGATACGCAGTATTTT
CASSLGQTSTDTQYF
>TRBJ2-1|-|TRBV5-1|-
TGCGCCAGCAGCTTGCAAAGCGGCCCTACCTACAATGAGCAGTTCTTC
CASSLQSGPTYNEQFF
>TRBJ2-2|-|TRBV6-5|-
TGTGCCAGCAGTTACTCGGAGGCGGGCACCGGGGAGCTGTTTTTT
CASSYSEAGTGELFF
>TRBJ1-1|-|TRBV29-1|-
TGCAGCGTTGATTCCGGGGGGGAGAACACTGAAGCTTTCTTT
CSVDSGGENTEAFF
>TRBJ2-7|-|TRBV10-2|once
TGCGCCAGCAGCCCGTGCGAGCAGTACTTC
CASSPCEQYF
>TRBJ1-2|-|TRBV14|-
TGTGCCAGCAGCCAAGTTTATAGCTATGGCTACACCTTC
CASSQVYSYGYTF
>TRBJ2-3|TRBD1|TRBV29-1|-
TGCAGCGTGACACTATGGACAGGGAACACAGATACGCAGTATTTT
CSVTLWTGNTDTQYF
>TRBJ2-5|-|TRBV7-8|-
TGTGCCAGCAGCTGGCTAGCGTACCAAGAGACCCAGTACTTC
CASSWLAYQETQYF